The rows below give T cell receptor beta chains drawn from one sample of a study of beta chain features in type 1 diabetes. Using immunoSEQ multiplex PCR, the repertoire was profiled, and TCRdb retains in-frame clones only, with some absent. The sample carries 250,000 to 350,000 clones, 13% to 15% recorded once. Material: naive CD4+ T cells from blood. The receptors were gathered from a man aged 25 to 40 with type 1 diabetes. Both conserved end residues are part of each CDR3. The D gene is left open where the match is weak. Clone size appears in some rows only: once, few, many, or a class for an expanded clone.

>TRBD1|.|TRBJ2-7|TRBV10-3
TGTGCCATCAGTGAGCCGGCGGACAGGTCCTACGAGCAGTACTTC
CAISEPADRSYEQYF
>TRBD2|few|TRBJ2-1|TRBV18
TGTGCCAGCTCACTCGGACTAGCGGGATCCAATGAGCAGTTCTTC
CASSLGLAGSNEQFF
>.|few|TRBJ2-1|TRBV5-1
TGCGCCAGCAGCCCCTACTCCGTCAATGAGCAGTTCTTC
CASSPYSVNEQFF
>.|.|TRBJ2-1|TRBV5-4
TGTGCCAGCAGCCAGTCCTGGACTGCCAACAATGAGCAGTTCTTC
CASSQSWTANNEQFF
>.|few|TRBJ2-7|TRBV7-2
TGTGCCAGCAGCTTGGGGACTGGGGCCTACGAGCAGTACTTC
CASSLGTGAYEQYF
>TRBD2|.|TRBJ2-1|TRBV19
TGTGCCAGTAGAAGGCCGGGACTAGCGGGAGGTTGGGAGCAGTTCTTC
CASRRPGLAGGWEQFF
>.|.|TRBJ2-5|TRBV5-1
TGCGCCAGCAGCTTGGGACAGCGCGGAGAGACCCAGTACTTC
CASSLGQRGETQYF
>TRBD2|few|TRBJ2-1|TRBV2
TGTGCCAGCTGGGGCGGGACTGGTAGCGGGAGCGAAAATGAGCAGTTCTTC
CASWGGTGSGSENEQFF
>.|few|TRBJ1-2|TRBV9
TGTGCCAGCAGCCCCCGTGGGGGTGGAGGGCGAGCTAACTATGGCTACACCTTC
CASSPRGGGGRANYGYTF
>.|.|TRBJ2-3|TRBV4-2
TGTGCCAGCAGCCAAGGGACATCCCTTAGCACAGATACGCAGTATTTT
CASSQGTSLSTDTQYF
>TRBD2|.|TRBJ2-7|TRBV4-3
TGCGCCAGCAGCCAAGGTGGTTTAGCGGGGGCCTACGAGCAGTACTTC
CASSQGGLAGAYEQYF
>TRBD1|.|TRBJ1-5|TRBV2
TGTGCCAGCAGTGAAGAAGGGGGCCAGCCCCAGCATTTT
CASSEEGGQPQHF
>.|.|TRBJ2-2|TRBV23-1
TGCGCCAGCAGTCAATCAGTGGATGGGACTTCCACCGGGGAGCTGTTTTTT
CASSQSVDGTSTGELFF
>TRBD1|.|TRBJ2-5|TRBV2
TGTGCCAGCGGTCAAGGGACAGGGGGCCGGGAGACCCAGTACTTC
CASGQGTGGRETQYF
>.|once|TRBJ2-5|TRBV18
TGTGCCAGCTCACCCCCGACACTGGAGACCCAGTACTTC
CASSPPTLETQYF
>TRBD2|few|TRBJ2-1|TRBV5-4
TGTGCCAGCAGCTTGACGACTAGCGGGACTTTTGAGCAGTTCTTC
CASSLTTSGTFEQFF
>.|.|TRBJ1-5|TRBV6-1
TGTGCCAGCACCTTGACAGCCAATCAGCCCCAGCATTTT
CASTLTANQPQHF
>.|few|TRBJ1-2|TRBV7-9
TGTGCCAGCAGCCCTAACCTCGGTCTGCACACCTTC
CASSPNLGLHTF
>TRBD1|few|TRBJ1-1|TRBV7-9
TGTGCCAGCAGCTTACGGGGGAGAGGGGGCCTCACTGAAGCTTTCTTT
CASSLRGRGGLTEAFF
>.|.|TRBJ2-3|TRBV5-1
TGCGCCAGCAGCTTGTTGCGGGGTACAGATACGCAGTATTTT
CASSLLRGTDTQYF
>.|.|TRBJ2-7|TRBV9
TGTGCCAGCAGCGTCGGACAGACTGTCTACGAGCAGTACTTC
CASSVGQTVYEQYF
>.|.|TRBJ2-3|TRBV4-1
TGCGCCAGCAGCCAAGATTCGGGTTATACGCAGTATTTT
CASSQDSGYTQYF
>TRBD1|.|TRBJ2-5|TRBV5-1
TGCGCCAGCAGCGGTCAGACAGGGGTGGGGGAGACCCAGTACTTC
CASSGQTGVGETQYF
>.|.|TRBJ1-1|TRBV2
TGTGCCAGCAGGGCACAAACGAACACTGAAGCTTTCTTT
CASRAQTNTEAFF
>.|few|TRBJ2-7|TRBV19
TGTGCCAGTAGTACAAAAATCAGGGTTGAGCAGTACTTC
CASSTKIRVEQYF
>TRBD2|few|TRBJ2-7|TRBV5-6
TGTGCCAGCAGCAAAACTAGCGGGAGGGCCCGCGAGCAGTACTTC
CASSKTSGRAREQYF
>.|few|TRBJ2-4|TRBV6-5
TGTGCCAGCAGTTACTCGCCCAGGGGAAACATTCAGTACTTC
CASSYSPRGNIQYF
>.|.|TRBJ1-5|TRBV6-6
TGTGCCAGCAGTTACTCGGCGGGTGATAAGCCCCAGCATTTT
CASSYSAGDKPQHF
>TRBD1|few|TRBJ2-7|TRBV5-1
TGCGCCAGTGGGAGACAGGGAGCCTACGAGCAGTACTTC
CASGRQGAYEQYF
>.|few|TRBJ1-5|TRBV30
TGTGCCTGGAGTGCCGCCGGGGGGGCGTTTCAGCCCCAGCATTTT
CAWSAAGGAFQPQHF
>.|.|TRBJ2-1|TRBV7-3
TGTGCCAGCAGCTCAGGATACAATGAGCAGTTCTTC
CASSSGYNEQFF
>.|once|TRBJ2-2|TRBV19
TGTGCCAGTACCACCTCCTGGGGCAGGGAAAACACCGGGGAGCTGTTTTTT
CASTTSWGRENTGELFF
>.|.|TRBJ2-3|TRBV9
TGTGCCAGCAGCGTAGTTCCCAGCGCCTCCACAGATACGCAGTATTTT
CASSVVPSASTDTQYF
>TRBD2|few|TRBJ2-7|TRBV28
TGTGCCAGCAGTTTAGGGGCTAGCGGTTCCTACGAGCAGTACTTC
CASSLGASGSYEQYF
>.|few|TRBJ2-1|TRBV5-1
TGCGCCAGCAGCTTGGACAGATCCAATGAGCAGTTCTTC
CASSLDRSNEQFF
>TRBD2|.|TRBJ2-1|TRBV4-2
TGTGCCAGCAACATAGGAGCGGGAGGGGGTAATGAGCAGTTCTTC
CASNIGAGGGNEQFF
>TRBD1|few|TRBJ2-1|TRBV11-1
TGTGCCAGCAGCTTGGGACAGGGGGCCTACAATGAGCAGTTCTTC
CASSLGQGAYNEQFF
>TRBD2|few|TRBJ2-5|TRBV5-4
TGTGCCAGCAGCTTTAGCGGGACAGAGACCCAGTACTTC
CASSFSGTETQYF
>.|.|TRBJ1-5|TRBV28
TGTGCCAGCAGTAGCTATCAGCCCCAGCATTTT
CASSSYQPQHF
>TRBD2|few|TRBJ2-7|TRBV28
TGTGCCAGCAGTTTCAATAGCGGGAGTTACGAGCAGTACTTC
CASSFNSGSYEQYF
>.|.|TRBJ2-7|TRBV28
TGTGCCAGCAGTTTAACGGGGTACGAGCAGTACTTC
CASSLTGYEQYF
>.|few|TRBJ1-2|TRBV30
TGTGCCTGGAGCTCGGGGAACTATGGCTACACCTTC
CAWSSGNYGYTF
>.|few|TRBJ2-5|TRBV18
TGTGCCACCGTCGAATTTGGCGGGCCTCAAGAGACCCAGTACTTC
CATVEFGGPQETQYF
>.|.|TRBJ1-2|TRBV7-9
TGTGCCAGCAGCTTGAGGGAGAGTAGCTATGGCTACACCTTC
CASSLRESSYGYTF
>TRBD2|few|TRBJ2-7|TRBV29-1
TGCAGCGTTCGGAGAGCGGGAGAGGTGCACGAGCAGTACTTC
CSVRRAGEVHEQYF
>TRBD2|few|TRBJ2-2|TRBV10-3
TGTGCCATCAGTGAGTCAAGCGGGAGGGAAGAGCTGTTTTTT
CAISESSGREELFF
>TRBD1|once|TRBJ1-2|TRBV5-1
TGCGCCAGCAGCGTCCGGGACAGGGGAACAAGCGGCTACACCTTC
CASSVRDRGTSGYTF